Below are 3 T cell receptor beta chains sequenced from a single sample in a study of blood T cell repertoires in COVID-19. Here immunoSEQ multiplex PCR was the method, and the copy in TCRdb shows in-frame clones only, minus some. There are around 200,000 clones in the sample; over 70% occur only once, and around 8.9% lies in the top ten. Sequencing was done on a sample of peripheral blood. These receptor sequences come from a man aged 35 to 55 with active or convalescent COVID-19.

The chain has TRBV2 and TRBJ2-1; 9 bases match TRBD1. The germline gives CDR1 SNHLY, CDR2 FYNNEI. Losses at the gene ends were 7 bases for V and 7 bases for J; bases not matched to a gene: 5. CDR3 length: 13 residues. The CDR3 DNA reads TGTGCCAGCAAAAAACAGGGGGCTAATGAGCAGTTCTTC. Translation: CASKKQGANEQFF.

The chain links TRBV24-1 to TRBJ2-3; D possibly corresponds to TRBD1 (5 bases). With 3 bases removed from V and 2 bases from J, the gap between germline ends came to 17 bases. The CDR3 is 17 amino acids. The germline gives CDR1 KGHDR, CDR2 SFDVKD. Here the CDR3 reads CATSDATGTGNTDTQYF. Here the CDR3 DNA reads TGTGCCACCAGTGATGCTACGGGCACAGGAAACACAGATACGCAGTATTTT.

The CDR3 DNA follows: TGCAGCGTTGCCGGGACATCCTCAATGGATGAGCAGTTCTTC. Residues: CSVAGTSSMDEQFF. J is TRBJ2-1 and V is TRBV29-1, with D possibly being TRBD1 (6 bases). Germline CDR1 SQVTM, CDR2 ANQGSEA. The CDR3 contains 14 residues. V was trimmed by 4 bases and J by 8 bases, leaving 18 bases between them.